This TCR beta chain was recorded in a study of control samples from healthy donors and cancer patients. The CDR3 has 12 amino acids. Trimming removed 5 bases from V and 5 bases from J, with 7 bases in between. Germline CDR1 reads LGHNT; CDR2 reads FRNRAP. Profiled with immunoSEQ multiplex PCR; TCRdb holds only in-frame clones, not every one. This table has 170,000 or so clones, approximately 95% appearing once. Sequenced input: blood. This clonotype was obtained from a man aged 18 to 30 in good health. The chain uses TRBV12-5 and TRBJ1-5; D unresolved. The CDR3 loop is CASGPSDQPQHF. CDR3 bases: TGTGCTAGTGGTCCCTCGGATCAGCCCCAGCATTTT.